This is a list of T cell receptor beta chains from one sample in a study of blood T cells in healthy people across ages. One entry per CDR3 protein results from TCRdb running MiXCR on the 5' RACE reads. Of 800,000 or so distinct CDR3 sequences in the sample, around 62% are singletons; the top ten hold 25% to 35%. The sequencing sample was made of blood. The receptors here all came from a man aged 30 to 45 in good health. The CDR3 runs from the conserved cysteine through the conserved F or W. Each record gives: J gene, D gene, clone size, V gene, CDR3 DNA, CDR3 protein. The D gene is left open where the match is weak. The size entry is marked missing in some rows and otherwise reads once, few, many or a size class.

J gene: TRBJ2-7; D gene: NA; clone size: NA; V gene: TRBV6-2/TRBV6-3; CDR3 DNA: TGTGCCAGCAGTTACTACAGGGTCTACGAGCAGTACTTC; CDR3 protein: CASSYYRVYEQYF
J gene: TRBJ2-7; D gene: NA; clone size: NA; V gene: TRBV6-1; CDR3 DNA: TGTGCCAGCAGTGAACGTTTTGGGGGCTACGAGCAGTACTTC; CDR3 protein: CASSERFGGYEQYF
J gene: TRBJ1-2; D gene: NA; clone size: NA; V gene: TRBV12-3/TRBV12-4; CDR3 DNA: TGTGCCAGCAGTTTATTAGTGAGTCTAGGCTATGGCTACACCTTC; CDR3 protein: CASSLLVSLGYGYTF
J gene: TRBJ2-1; D gene: TRBD2; clone size: few; V gene: TRBV5-1; CDR3 DNA: TGCGCCAGCAGTTTCACGCTAGCGGGGGCCTATAGCTCCTACAATGAGCAGTTCTTC; CDR3 protein: CASSFTLAGAYSSYNEQFF
J gene: TRBJ2-4; D gene: NA; clone size: many; V gene: TRBV12-3/TRBV12-4; CDR3 DNA: TGCGCCAGCAGCTTGGCTGGGGGAGCCAAAAACATTCAGTACTTC; CDR3 protein: CASSLAGGAKNIQYF
J gene: TRBJ2-1; D gene: NA; clone size: NA; V gene: TRBV6-2/TRBV6-3; CDR3 DNA: TGTGCCAGCCTAGGGGACTGGAACGAGCAGTTCTTC; CDR3 protein: CASLGDWNEQFF
J gene: TRBJ2-1; D gene: NA; clone size: once; V gene: TRBV4-2; CDR3 DNA: TGTGCCAGCAGCCAAGAAGCGCTAGTCTACAATGAGCAGTTCTTC; CDR3 protein: CASSQEALVYNEQFF
J gene: TRBJ2-7; D gene: NA; clone size: NA; V gene: TRBV14; CDR3 DNA: TGTGCCAGCAGCCAAGATCTTGGCCGACCTTACTACGAGCAGTACTTC; CDR3 protein: CASSQDLGRPYYEQYF
J gene: TRBJ2-5; D gene: NA; clone size: few; V gene: TRBV7-9; CDR3 DNA: TGTGCCAGCAGCTTAGTTGAGGGGATAAAGACCCAGTACTTC; CDR3 protein: CASSLVEGIKTQYF
J gene: TRBJ2-5; D gene: TRBD2; clone size: NA; V gene: TRBV7-3; CDR3 DNA: TGTGCCAGCAGCCCCACGGTCTCTAGCGGGACCCAGTACTTC; CDR3 protein: CASSPTVSSGTQYF
J gene: TRBJ2-1; D gene: NA; clone size: NA; V gene: TRBV7-2; CDR3 DNA: TGTGCCAGCAGCCCCCGGTCGCTGGGGGAGCAGTTCTTC; CDR3 protein: CASSPRSLGEQFF
J gene: TRBJ1-4; D gene: NA; clone size: once; V gene: TRBV7-9; CDR3 DNA: TGTGCCAGCAGCTTTGGTACCCTACAGGGTTGGGAAAAACTGTTTTTT; CDR3 protein: CASSFGTLQGWEKLFF
J gene: TRBJ1-2; D gene: NA; clone size: NA; V gene: TRBV29-1; CDR3 DNA: TGCAGCGTTGCGGTTGGAGGGACTTGGGGCTACACCTTC; CDR3 protein: CSVAVGGTWGYTF
J gene: TRBJ2-5; D gene: TRBD1; clone size: NA; V gene: TRBV29-1; CDR3 DNA: TGCAGCGTCGTGGACAGGGGCCAAGAGACCCAGTACTTC; CDR3 protein: CSVVDRGQETQYF
J gene: TRBJ2-3; D gene: NA; clone size: NA; V gene: TRBV5-1; CDR3 DNA: TGCGCCAGCGGACTTGCCCCGACAGATACGCAGTATTTT; CDR3 protein: CASGLAPTDTQYF
J gene: TRBJ2-3; D gene: TRBD2; clone size: NA; V gene: TRBV12-3/TRBV12-4; CDR3 DNA: TGTGCCAGCAGTTTAGAGGGGACTAGCGGGGGTACGCAGTATTTT; CDR3 protein: CASSLEGTSGGTQYF
J gene: TRBJ2-7; D gene: NA; clone size: NA; V gene: TRBV7-2; CDR3 DNA: TGTGCCAGCAGCTTAGACGTACCCTCCTACGAGCAGTACTTC; CDR3 protein: CASSLDVPSYEQYF
J gene: TRBJ2-7; D gene: NA; clone size: many; V gene: TRBV29-1; CDR3 DNA: TGCAGCGCCAGACAGTCCTACGAGCAGTACTTC; CDR3 protein: CSARQSYEQYF
J gene: TRBJ1-2; D gene: NA; clone size: NA; V gene: TRBV29-1; CDR3 DNA: TGCAGCGTTGCCCCGCTGCTATCTTATGGCTACACCTTC; CDR3 protein: CSVAPLLSYGYTF
J gene: TRBJ2-5; D gene: TRBD1; clone size: few; V gene: TRBV5-1; CDR3 DNA: TGCGCCAGCAGCTTCGGGACAGGCCTAGAGACCCAGTACTTC; CDR3 protein: CASSFGTGLETQYF
J gene: TRBJ2-5; D gene: TRBD2; clone size: NA; V gene: TRBV7-2; CDR3 DNA: TGTGCCAGCAGCTCCGTAGCGGGGGGGCCGGAAGAGACCCAGTACTTC; CDR3 protein: CASSSVAGGPEETQYF
J gene: TRBJ2-3; D gene: NA; clone size: NA; V gene: TRBV6-6; CDR3 DNA: TGTGCCAGCAGTTACTCCAGGGTACCTAGCACAGATACGCAGTATTTT; CDR3 protein: CASSYSRVPSTDTQYF
J gene: TRBJ1-4; D gene: NA; clone size: NA; V gene: TRBV13; CDR3 DNA: TGTGCCAGCAGCAAAGGGAACAGCCGGGTTATTAATGAAAAACTGTTTTTT; CDR3 protein: CASSKGNSRVINEKLFF
J gene: TRBJ2-1; D gene: NA; clone size: NA; V gene: TRBV15; CDR3 DNA: TGTGCCACCAGCAGCAAGCCAGGCAGGGTCTCCGATGAGCAGTTCTTC; CDR3 protein: CATSSKPGRVSDEQFF